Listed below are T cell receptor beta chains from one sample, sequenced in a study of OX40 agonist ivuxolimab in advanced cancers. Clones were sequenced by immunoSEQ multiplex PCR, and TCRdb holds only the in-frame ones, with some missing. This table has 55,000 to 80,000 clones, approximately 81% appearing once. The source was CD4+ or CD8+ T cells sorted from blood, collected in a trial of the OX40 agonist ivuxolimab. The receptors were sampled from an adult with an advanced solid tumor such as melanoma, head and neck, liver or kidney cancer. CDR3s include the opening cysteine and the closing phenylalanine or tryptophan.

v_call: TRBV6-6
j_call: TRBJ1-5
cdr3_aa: CASSPGPRSQQPQHF

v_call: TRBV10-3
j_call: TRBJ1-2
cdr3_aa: CAISESMRLAHGYTF

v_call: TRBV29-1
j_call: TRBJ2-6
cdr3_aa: CSVYGTGANVLTF

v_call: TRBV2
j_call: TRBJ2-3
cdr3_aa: CASGGQRSSTDTQYF

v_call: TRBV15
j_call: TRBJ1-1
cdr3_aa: CATSRDGGRNTEAFF

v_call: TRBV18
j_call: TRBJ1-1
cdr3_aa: CASSLQGNTEAFF

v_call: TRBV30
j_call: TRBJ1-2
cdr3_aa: CAWSIGWGHNGYTF

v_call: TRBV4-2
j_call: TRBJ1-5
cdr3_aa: CASSQDGTGLGQPQHF

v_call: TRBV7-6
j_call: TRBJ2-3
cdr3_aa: CASSRHRDSLTDTQYF

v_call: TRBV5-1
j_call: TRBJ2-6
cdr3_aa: CASSFYRDVGANVLTF

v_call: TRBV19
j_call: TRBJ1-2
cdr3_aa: CASSIRPQGDYGYTF

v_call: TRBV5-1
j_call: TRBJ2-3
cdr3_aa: CASSPTGGAEDTQYF

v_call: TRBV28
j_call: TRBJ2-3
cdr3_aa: CASFRTGGFGTQYF

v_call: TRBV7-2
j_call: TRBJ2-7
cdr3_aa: CASSLVGTGSYEQYF

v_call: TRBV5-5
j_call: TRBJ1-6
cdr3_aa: CASSFTGGDGNSPLHF

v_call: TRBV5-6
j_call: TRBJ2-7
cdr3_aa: CASSLVRHTYEQYF

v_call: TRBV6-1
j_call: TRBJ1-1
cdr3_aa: CASREWLQGLNTEAFF

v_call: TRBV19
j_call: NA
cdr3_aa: CASSPWDDSYEQYF

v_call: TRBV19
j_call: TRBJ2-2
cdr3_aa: CASSIATTGELFF

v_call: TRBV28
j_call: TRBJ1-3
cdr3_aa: CASSLNRVSSITIYF